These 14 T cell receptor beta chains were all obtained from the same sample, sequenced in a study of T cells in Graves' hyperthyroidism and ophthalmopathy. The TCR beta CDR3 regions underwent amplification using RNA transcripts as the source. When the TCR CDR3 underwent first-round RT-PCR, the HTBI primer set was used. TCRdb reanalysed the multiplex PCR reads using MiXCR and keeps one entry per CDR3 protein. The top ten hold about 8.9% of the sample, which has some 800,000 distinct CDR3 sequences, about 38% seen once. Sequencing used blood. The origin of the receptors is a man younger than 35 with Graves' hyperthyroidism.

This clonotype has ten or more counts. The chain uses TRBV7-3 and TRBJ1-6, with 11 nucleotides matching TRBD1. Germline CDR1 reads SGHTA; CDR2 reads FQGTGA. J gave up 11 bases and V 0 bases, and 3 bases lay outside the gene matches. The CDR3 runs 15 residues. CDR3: CASSLTDRGLTPLHF. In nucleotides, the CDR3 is TGTGCCAGCAGCTTAACGGACAGGGGGCTTACACCCCTCCACTTT. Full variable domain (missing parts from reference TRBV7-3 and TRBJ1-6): GAGVSQTPSNKVTEKGKYVELRCDPISGHTALYWYRQSLGQGPEFLIYFQGTGAADDSGLPNDRFFAVRPEGSVSTLKIQRTERGDSAVYLCASSLTDRGLTPLHFGNGTRLTVT.

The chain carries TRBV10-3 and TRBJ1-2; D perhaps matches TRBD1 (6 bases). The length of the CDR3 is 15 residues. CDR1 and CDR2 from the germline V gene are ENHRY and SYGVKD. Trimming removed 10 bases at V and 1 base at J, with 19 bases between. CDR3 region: CASSVPTGFNYGYTF. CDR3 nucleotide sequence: TGTGCCAGCAGCGTCCCAACAGGGTTTAACTATGGCTACACCTTC.

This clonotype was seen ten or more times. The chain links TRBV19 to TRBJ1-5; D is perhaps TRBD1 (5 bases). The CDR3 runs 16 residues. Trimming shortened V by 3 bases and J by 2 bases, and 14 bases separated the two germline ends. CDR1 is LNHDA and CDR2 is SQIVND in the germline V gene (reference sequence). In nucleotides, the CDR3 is TGTGCCAGTAGTATTATCGGGGGAATAGGCAATCAGCCCCAGCATTTT. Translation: CASSIIGGIGNQPQHF.

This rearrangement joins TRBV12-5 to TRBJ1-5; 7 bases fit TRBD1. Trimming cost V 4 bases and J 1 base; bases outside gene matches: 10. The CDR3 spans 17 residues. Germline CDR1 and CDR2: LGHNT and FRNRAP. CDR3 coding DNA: TGTGCTAGTGGTTCCGGGACAGCCATTCACAGCAATCAGCCCCAGCATTTT. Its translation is CASGSGTAIHSNQPQHF.

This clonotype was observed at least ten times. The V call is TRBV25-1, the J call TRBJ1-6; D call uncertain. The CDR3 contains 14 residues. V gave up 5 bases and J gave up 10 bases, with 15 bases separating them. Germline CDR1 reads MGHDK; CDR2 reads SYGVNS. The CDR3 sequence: CASSLWSYSSPLHF. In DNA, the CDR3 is TGTGCCAGCAGTCTTTGGTCCTATTCCTCACCCCTCCACTTT.

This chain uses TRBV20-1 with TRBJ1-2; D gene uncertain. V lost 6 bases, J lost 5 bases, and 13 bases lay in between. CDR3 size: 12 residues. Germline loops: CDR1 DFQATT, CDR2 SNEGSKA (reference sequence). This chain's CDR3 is CSATSDGYGYTF. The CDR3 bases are TGCAGTGCCACCAGTGATGGTTATGGCTACACCTTC.

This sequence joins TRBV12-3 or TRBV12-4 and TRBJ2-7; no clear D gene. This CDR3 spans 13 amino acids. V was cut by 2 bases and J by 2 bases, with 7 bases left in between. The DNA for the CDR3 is TGTGCCAGCAGTTTATACCCTACCTACGAGCAGTACTTC. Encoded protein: CASSLYPTYEQYF.

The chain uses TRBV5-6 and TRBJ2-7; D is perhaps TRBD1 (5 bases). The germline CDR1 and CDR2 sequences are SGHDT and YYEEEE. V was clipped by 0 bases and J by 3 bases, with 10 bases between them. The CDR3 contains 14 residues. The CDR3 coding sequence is TGTGCCAGCAGCTTGGGGGGCCACTACTACGAGCAGTACTTC. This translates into CASSLGGHYYEQYF. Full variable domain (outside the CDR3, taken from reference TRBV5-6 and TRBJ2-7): DAGVTQSPTHLIKTRGQQVTLRCSPKSGHDTVSWYQQALGQGPQFIFQYYEEEERQRGNFPDRFSGHQFPNYSSELNVNALLLGDSALYLCASSLGGHYYEQYFGPGTRLTVT.

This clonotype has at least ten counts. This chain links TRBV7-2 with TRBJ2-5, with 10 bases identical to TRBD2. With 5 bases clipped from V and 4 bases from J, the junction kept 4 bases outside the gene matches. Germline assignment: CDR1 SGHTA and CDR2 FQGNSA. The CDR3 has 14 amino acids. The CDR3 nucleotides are TGTGCCAGCAGCCACGGGACTAGCGTAGAGACCCAGTACTTC. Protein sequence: CASSHGTSVETQYF.

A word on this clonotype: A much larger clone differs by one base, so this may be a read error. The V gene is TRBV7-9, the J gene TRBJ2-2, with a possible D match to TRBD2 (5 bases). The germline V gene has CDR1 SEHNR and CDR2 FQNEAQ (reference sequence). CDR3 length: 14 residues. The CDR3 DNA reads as TGTGCCAGCAGCTTAGACTCAGTCACCGGGGAGCTGTCTTTT. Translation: CASSLDSVTGELSF.

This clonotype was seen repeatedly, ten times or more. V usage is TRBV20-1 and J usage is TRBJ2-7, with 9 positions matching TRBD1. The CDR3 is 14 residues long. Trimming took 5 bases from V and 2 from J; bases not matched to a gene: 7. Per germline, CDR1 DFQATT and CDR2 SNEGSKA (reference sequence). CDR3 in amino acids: CSALPGTGTYEQYF. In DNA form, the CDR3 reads TGCAGTGCTTTACCCGGGACAGGGACCTACGAGCAGTACTTC.

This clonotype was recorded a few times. Here the CDR3 reads CASSFGTSGAGETQYF. The CDR3 coding sequence is TGTGCCAGCAGCTTCGGGACTAGCGGGGCGGGGGAGACCCAGTACTTC. The chain is built from TRBV7-2 and TRBJ2-5, with 13 positions matching TRBD2. The V gene's germline CDR1 is SGHTA and CDR2 FQGNSA. This CDR3 has 16 residues. The ends lost 3 bases at V and 5 bases at J; junction bases unmatched: 6.

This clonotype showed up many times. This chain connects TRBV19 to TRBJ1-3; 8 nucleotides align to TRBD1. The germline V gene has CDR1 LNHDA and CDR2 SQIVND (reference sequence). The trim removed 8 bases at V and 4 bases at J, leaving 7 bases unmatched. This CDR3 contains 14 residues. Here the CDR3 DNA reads TGTGCCAGTCGACAGACAGGGGACGGAAACACCATATATTTT. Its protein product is CASRQTGDGNTIYF.

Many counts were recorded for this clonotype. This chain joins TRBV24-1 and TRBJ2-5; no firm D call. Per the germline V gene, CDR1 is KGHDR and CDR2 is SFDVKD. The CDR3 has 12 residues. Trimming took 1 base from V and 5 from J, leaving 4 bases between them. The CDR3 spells CATSDFKETQYF. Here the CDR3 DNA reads TGTGCCACCAGTGATTTCAAGGAGACCCAGTACTTC.